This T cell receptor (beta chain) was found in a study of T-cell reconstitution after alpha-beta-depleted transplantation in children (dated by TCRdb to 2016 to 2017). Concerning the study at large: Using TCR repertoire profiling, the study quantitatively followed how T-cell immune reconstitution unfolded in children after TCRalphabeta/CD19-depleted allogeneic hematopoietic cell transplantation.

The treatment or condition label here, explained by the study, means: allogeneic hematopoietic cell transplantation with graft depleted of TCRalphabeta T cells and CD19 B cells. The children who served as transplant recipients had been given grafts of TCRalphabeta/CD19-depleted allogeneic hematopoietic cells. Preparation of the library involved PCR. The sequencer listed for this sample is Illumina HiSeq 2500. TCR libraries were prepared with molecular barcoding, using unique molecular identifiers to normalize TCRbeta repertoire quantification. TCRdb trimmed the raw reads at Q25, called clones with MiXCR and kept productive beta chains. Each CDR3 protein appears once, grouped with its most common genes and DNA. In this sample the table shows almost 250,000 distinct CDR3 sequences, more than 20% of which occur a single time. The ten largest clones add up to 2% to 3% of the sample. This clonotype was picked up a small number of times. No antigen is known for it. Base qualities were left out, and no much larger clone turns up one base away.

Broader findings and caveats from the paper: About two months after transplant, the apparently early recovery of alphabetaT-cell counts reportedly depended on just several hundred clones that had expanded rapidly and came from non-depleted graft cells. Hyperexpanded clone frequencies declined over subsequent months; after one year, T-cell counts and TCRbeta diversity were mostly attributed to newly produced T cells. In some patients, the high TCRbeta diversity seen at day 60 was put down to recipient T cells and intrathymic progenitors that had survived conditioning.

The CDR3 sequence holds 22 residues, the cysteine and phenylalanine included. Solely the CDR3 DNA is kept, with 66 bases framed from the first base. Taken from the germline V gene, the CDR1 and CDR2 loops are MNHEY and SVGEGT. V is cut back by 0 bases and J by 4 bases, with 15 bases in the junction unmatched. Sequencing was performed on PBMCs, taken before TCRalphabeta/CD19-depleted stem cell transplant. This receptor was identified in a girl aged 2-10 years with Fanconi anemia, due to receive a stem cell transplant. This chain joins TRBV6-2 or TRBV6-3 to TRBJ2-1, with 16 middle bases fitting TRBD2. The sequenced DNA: TGTGCCAGCAGTTACTCGCCTCCCGGGGGACTAGCGGGAGGGAAAAATTACAATGAGCAGTTCTTC. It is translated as CASSYSPPGGLAGGKNYNEQFF.